Following are 15 T cell receptor beta chains from one sample sequenced in a study of blood T cell repertoires in COVID-19. Data came from immunoSEQ multiplex PCR; TCRdb stores just in-frame clones and leaves some out. The sample records about 84,000 clones, approximately 82% being singletons. Sequenced sample: peripheral blood. These receptors all stem from an older man with active or convalescent COVID-19.

The CDR3 coding sequence is TGCGCCAGCAGCTTAGGAGGGGGCAAGGGCACAGATACGCAGTATTTT. This encodes CASSLGGGKGTDTQYF. The V gene is TRBV5-1, the J gene TRBJ2-3, with D possibly matching TRBD1 (7 bases). The germline V gene encodes CDR1 SGHRS and CDR2 YFSETQ. The CDR3 has 16 residues. Trimming left V 2 bases short and J 1 base short, with 14 bases between.

This clone was seen just once. This chain uses TRBV7-2 with TRBJ2-5; a possible D gene is TRBD2 (7 bases). Trimming took off 0 bases at V and 5 bases at J, with 16 bases between the two ends. Germline V gene data show CDR1 as SGHTA and CDR2 as FQGNSA. This CDR3 is built from 16 residues. This CDR3 is CASSLAGGLGLETQYF. The CDR3 nucleotides read TGTGCCAGCAGCTTAGCCGGGGGGCTGGGTTTGGAGACCCAGTACTTC.

This sequence joins TRBV5-4 and TRBJ1-6, with 8 bases identical to TRBD1. CDR1 SGHNT and CDR2 YYREEE come from the germline V gene (reference sequence). The CDR3 has 15 amino acids. J was trimmed by 11 bases and V by 4 bases; bases with no gene match: 11. This CDR3 reads CASSRLGQGSPPLHF. CDR3 sequence (DNA): TGTGCCAGCAGCCGCCTTGGACAGGGATCGCCACCCCTCCACTTT.

The chain is built from TRBV9 and TRBJ1-1; 9 bases align to TRBD1. CDR1 SGDLS and CDR2 YYNGEE come from the germline V gene. The trim removed 4 bases at V and 0 bases at J, leaving 4 bases unmatched. The CDR3 loop spans 15 amino acids. The CDR3, as DNA: TGTGCCAGCAGCATTCACAGGGGGCTGAACACTGAAGCTTTCTTT. This encodes CASSIHRGLNTEAFF. Based on the CDR3 plus reference TRBV9 and TRBJ1-1, the full variable domain is DSGVTQTPKHLITATGQRVTLRCSPRSGDLSVYWYQQSLDQGLQFLIQYYNGEERAKGNILERFSAQQFPDLHSELNLSSLELGDSALYFCASSIHRGLNTEAFFGQGTRLTVV.

The chain is built from TRBV6-5 and TRBJ1-2, with TRBD1 as a possible D gene (5 bases). This CDR3 spans 14 amino acids. Deletions cut 6 bases from V and 3 bases from J, with 14 bases between. The V gene's germline CDR1 is MNHEY and CDR2 SVGAGI. CDR3 bases: TGTGCCAGCAGACCTCAGGGTGGGGACTATGGCTACACCTTC. It is translated as CASRPQGGDYGYTF.

This clone was detected only a few times. The chain couples TRBV24-1 to TRBJ1-5, with TRBD1 matching over 12 bases. The CDR3 has 13 residues. Per germline, CDR1 KGHDR and CDR2 SFDVKD. Trimming at V came to 12 bases and at J to 5 bases, leaving 4 bases not matched to a gene. In nucleotides, the CDR3 is TGTGCCGCCGGGACAGGGGGCTATCAGCCCCAGCATTTT. Protein: CAAGTGGYQPQHF.

The rearrangement links TRBV4-3 to TRBJ2-1; 9 bases agree with TRBD1. CDR1 and CDR2 from the germline V gene are LGHNA and YSLEER. The CDR3 is 15 residues long. V was clipped by 4 bases and J by 6 bases; unmatched bases: 7. The CDR3 DNA reads as TGCGCCAGCAGCCTTGGACAGGGGCGGGTCAATGAGCAGTTCTTC. It is translated as CASSLGQGRVNEQFF.

The chain employs TRBV7-2 and TRBJ2-3; 9 nucleotides align to TRBD2. Germline CDR1 reads SGHTA; CDR2 reads FQGNSA. J was trimmed by 4 bases and V by 2 bases; bases with no gene match: 7. The CDR3 sequence is 16 residues long. CDR3 coding DNA: TGTGCCAGCAGCTTAACTAAAGCGGGGGGCGCAGATACGCAGTATTTT. It translates to CASSLTKAGGADTQYF.

This rearrangement joins TRBV19 to TRBJ2-2, with D perhaps matching TRBD1 (5 bases). V lost 4 bases to trimming and J lost 5 bases, with 11 bases between them. Germline CDR1 LNHDA, CDR2 SQIVND (reference sequence). The CDR3 runs to 14 residues. The CDR3 DNA follows: TGTGCCAGTAGTAGGCAGGGTGTGACCGGGGAGCTGTTTTTT. This sequence encodes CASSRQGVTGELFF.

The chain couples TRBV14 to TRBJ1-6, with 9 bases lining up with TRBD1. Germline V lookup: CDR1 SGHDN, CDR2 FVKESK. The CDR3 spans 14 residues. The J segment lost 9 bases and the V segment lost 6 bases, leaving 6 bases of the junction unmatched. CDR3 nucleotides: TGTGCCAGCAGGCGGACAGGGGTGTTTTCACCCCTCCACTTT. This gives the protein CASRRTGVFSPLHF. Combining the CDR3 with reference TRBV14 and TRBJ1-6 gives the whole variable domain EAGVTQFPSHSVIEKGQTVTLRCDPISGHDNLYWYRRVMGKEIKFLLHFVKESKQDESGMPNNRFLAERTGGTYSTLKVQPAELEDSGVYFCASRRTGVFSPLHFGNGTRLTVT.

The gene calls are TRBV15 and TRBJ1-2; D possibly corresponds to TRBD1 (6 bases). With 0 bases removed from V and 7 bases from J, the gap between germline ends came to 12 bases. The CDR3 runs to 14 residues. CDR1 and CDR2 from the germline V gene are LNHNV and YYDKDF (reference sequence). In nucleotides, the CDR3 is TGTGCCACCAGCAGAGAGGTTGGGGGCGTTGGCTACACCTTC. Its translation is CATSREVGGVGYTF.

V gene TRBV7-2 combines with J gene TRBJ1-5; no reliable D call. This CDR3 has 14 residues. Germline-derived CDR1 and CDR2 are SGHTA and FQGNSA. V lost 5 bases, J lost 8 bases, and 16 bases lay in between. CDR3 loop: CASSPREGRKPQHF. For the CDR3, the DNA is TGTGCCAGCAGCCCCCGGGAGGGAAGAAAGCCCCAGCATTTT.

This clone was seen a handful of times. The chain has TRBV15 and TRBJ2-1, with TRBD2 as a possible D gene (5 bases). Germline V gene sequence: CDR1 LNHNV, CDR2 YYDKDF (reference sequence). The CDR3 contains 16 residues. The V end was cut by 3 bases, the J end by 4 bases, with 16 bases between. DNA for the CDR3: TGTGCCACCAGCAGTGGCGGGTCCCCCGTTTACAATGAGCAGTTCTTC. As protein: CATSSGGSPVYNEQFF.

This sequence joins TRBV21-1 and TRBJ1-4; the DNA was not used to check the table's D call, TRBD1. TRBV21-1 counts as a pseudogene. The CDR3 sequence is 16 residues long. DNA of the CDR3: TGTGCCAGCAGCAAAGTGGGGACAGGGGAATATGAAAAACTGTTTTTT. It is translated as CASSKVGTGEYEKLFF.

J is TRBJ1-6 and V is TRBV7-2, with 8 nucleotides matching TRBD1. The V gene's germline CDR1 is SGHTA and CDR2 FQGNSA. The CDR3 totals 16 residues. The V and J ends lost 5 bases and 10 bases, in that order; junction bases with no gene match: 13. The CDR3, as DNA: TGTGCCAGCAGCCCGGGATTGACAGGGGAAGGATCACCCCTCCACTTT. Translation gives CASSPGLTGEGSPLHF.